This is a list of T cell receptor beta chains from one sample in a study of beta chain features in type 1 diabetes. Repertoires were generated with immunoSEQ multiplex PCR, while TCRdb's copy carries only in-frame clones and drops some. Altogether 300,000 to 450,000 clones are present, roughly 13% being singletons, with the ten largest covering 0.01%. What was sequenced was naive CD4+ T cells from blood. The receptors originated from a woman younger than 35 with type 1 diabetes. Both conserved end residues are part of each CDR3.

V: TRBV9
J: TRBJ2-2
CDR3: CASSASGGNTGELFF

V: TRBV2
J: TRBJ1-2
CDR3: CASSDRILNYGYTF

V: TRBV7-9
J: TRBJ2-3
CDR3: CASSPPGTSGSTDTQYF

V: TRBV6-5
J: TRBJ1-6
CDR3: CASRRQGGSPLHF

V: TRBV30
J: TRBJ2-7
CDR3: CAWGRDSSYEQYF

V: TRBV9
J: TRBJ2-7
CDR3: CASSVDPGQGPYEQYF

V: TRBV4-3
J: TRBJ2-1
CDR3: CASSQGRGPYNEQFF

V: TRBV5-1
J: TRBJ2-7
CDR3: CASSLLEPRWLAGGGEQYF

V: TRBV7-2
J: TRBJ2-1
CDR3: CASSLAGAFNNEQFF

V: TRBV7-9
J: TRBJ1-5
CDR3: CASSFGQGAMSNQPQHF